This record covers a single TCR beta chain. Its antigen is unidentified. The sample originates from a study of PD-L1 blockade in urothelial cancer. Overall study: Atezolizumab (1,200 mg intravenously every 3 weeks) began at some point between 2013 and 2015 for patients. Blood was tested 3 weeks (second dose) and 6 weeks into treatment. General study results and limits: In blood at 3 weeks, tumor-associated clones expanded more among patients with durable benefit.

Time point meaning: pretreatment peripheral blood. The V segment lost 3 bases and the J segment 1 base; nucleotides outside the gene matches: 3. The germline gives CDR1 SGHRS, CDR2 YFSETQ. The CDR3 contains 14 residues. Each PCR reaction had synthetic TCR analog templates spiked into it. Clones were read by immunoSEQ multiplex PCR, and TCRdb kept only the in-frame ones, dropping some. The sample has 84,000 or so clones, over 65% seen once; the top ten hold around 15%. The source is a man in his fifties or sixties with urothelial cancer. Sequencing was performed on PBMCs, taken around atezolizumab (anti-PD-L1) treatment. The genes are TRBV5-1 and TRBJ1-1, with 7 positions matching TRBD1. CDR3 in amino acids: CASSSQGGNTEAFF. In DNA, the CDR3 is TGCGCCAGCAGCTCTCAGGGGGGGAACACTGAAGCTTTCTTT. Complete variable domain (other parts from reference TRBV5-1 and TRBJ1-1): KAGVTQTPRYLIKTRGQQVTLSCSPISGHRSVSWYQQTPGQGLQFLFEYFSETQRNKGNFPGRFSGRQFSNSRSEMNVSTLELGDSALYLCASSSQGGNTEAFFGQGTRLTVV.